This T cell receptor beta chain was obtained from a study of T cell responses to AZD1222 COVID-19 vaccine. Study-wide points: A reported finding is that nearly half of spike-specific TCRs target unmutated variant regions. Repertoire sampling happened only post peak T cell response. Increased Spike-specific TCR breadth and depth were observed after two AZD1222 doses. White British people made up most donors, females outnumbered males, and clonal diversity was possibly underestimated.

Sequenced by immunoSEQ multiplex PCR; TCRdb stores in-frame clones only, minus some. The sample holds about 150,000 clones, 70% to 90% seen once. Worth noting for this clone: Its target is unknown.

The CDR3 consists of 14 residues. Per the germline V gene, CDR1 is SNHLY and CDR2 is FYNNEI. The germline V and J ends were trimmed by 8 bases and 3 bases, with 16 bases remaining between them. The TCR sequence derives from an adult who had recovered from COVID-19. The specimen comprised peripheral blood, sampled after recovery from COVID-19. The rearrangement uses TRBV2 and TRBJ1-2; D may be TRBD1 (6 bases). The CDR3 here is CASGTGAAHYGYTF. The CDR3 region has the DNA TGTGCCAGCGGCACGGGGGCGGCTCACTATGGCTACACCTTC.